This T cell receptor (beta chain) came from a study of blood T cell repertoires in COVID-19. Study details: The samples span acute and convalescent COVID-19 from the United States, Italy and Spain. From T cells, B-cell-depleted T cells, or PBMCs came the material, which was cDNA or gDNA.

V was clipped by 5 bases and J by 9 bases, with 19 bases between them. Germline V lookup: CDR1 SNHLY, CDR2 FYNNEI. The CDR3 spans 14 residues. In the authors' workflow: Reference gene primers were amplified, and this amplification served to estimate nucleated cell counts. Assay used: immunoSEQ multiplex PCR; TCRdb lists only in-frame clones, some missing. V, J and clone size are taken as reported in that table, and D and trimming were inferred from the DNA itself. This sample yields more than 110,000 clones, of which over 60% are seen a single time; 13% belongs to the top ten. This sequence originates from a man older than 75 with acute or convalescent COVID-19. The chain joins TRBV2 to TRBJ1-2, with D possibly matching TRBD1 (6 bases). The sample was peripheral blood. The CDR3 here is CASSLSQGKRSYTF. The CDR3 coding sequence is TGTGCCAGCAGTTTATCACAGGGTAAGCGGAGCTACACCTTC.